The T cell receptor (beta chain) under discussion was sequenced for a study of STAT5B mutations in CD4+ large granular lymphocyte leukemia (dated 2022 in TCRdb). Background for the entire study: Among healthy controls, the CDR3 'QG' motif was associated with a particular HLA allele. The study compared the TCRbeta repertoires of patients with CD4+ T-cell large granular lymphocyte leukemia against the TCRbeta repertoires of healthy blood donors. Flow cytometry on FACSCanto II or FACSVerse confirmed that purified fractions exceeded 95% purity among lymphocytes. What the study reported, not specific to this receptor: Each patient's main leukemic clonotypes were private, but approximately 23% of these clonotypes showed up at low frequency in the non-leukemic repertoires of other patients. Enrichment of TRBV06-family usage was observed among the top patient clones (8/27) relative to healthy controls (2/35). CD4-sorted patient repertoires appeared more clonal than healthy CD4+ repertoires, and this difference persisted after removing the putative leukemic clones. The data were not HLA-matched, and the higher clonality in CD4+ T-LGLL than in CD8+ T-LGLL could be due to the relatively small sample size.

There are a few counts of this clone. It has no known antigen specificity. Base-call qualities are not available, and no considerably larger clone is one nucleotide away. The CDR3, from cysteine to phenylalanine, totals 14 residues. Of all the DNA, just the CDR3 is kept, 42 bases in frame from base 1. CDR1 is given as SGHVS and CDR2 as FNYEAQ, both from the germline V gene. V and J are truncated by 5 bases and 5 bases respectively, leaving an intervening sequence of 15 bases. The healthy control group was made up of around 37 blood donors, and the Finnish Red Cross blood service supplied their buffy coats. All TCR-sequenced material derived from peripheral blood: patient blood samples and healthy donor buffy coats. Peripheral blood mononuclear cells were isolated by Ficoll-Hypaque gradient centrifugation. Magnetic purification was used to isolate CD4+ cells from the buffy coats of the healthy controls. The Gentra Puregene Cell and Tissue kit was used to extract genomic DNA, and a Qubit 2.0 fluorometer was used to measure the amount of genomic DNA.

The immunoSEQ assay at survey resolution was applied to genomic DNA for sequencing of TCRbeta rearrangements. The paper's processing steps were these. In the TCR sequencing data, the lowest productive clonotype frequency that could be detected was 2.59 x 10-5. Only productive TCRbeta rearrangements, defined as complete and in-frame sequences, were included in the analyses. Clonality for each sample was calculated as Simpson clonality in the immunoSEQ Analyzer version 3.0. Clones were grouped by frequency into very rare, small, medium, large (1-20%) or hyperexpanded (>20%) categories. Generation probabilities were estimated with OLGA 1.2.3, V-gene circos plots were made with VDJtools, specificities were looked up in VDJdb, and CDR3 motifs were identified with GLIPH. TCRdb's version of the immuneACCESS table is confined to in-frame rearrangements and falls short of the full clone set. An unresolved V gene accounts for under half of the shortfall where checked; the remainder is of unknown origin. Clone size and V and J calls were adopted from that table, with D and trimming inferred from the DNA. This sample gives fewer than 40,000 clones in total; about four fifths of them show up just once. The top ten constitute approximately 2.4% of the sample.

This sequence originates from a human donor in good health. The sequencing sample was made of CD4+ T cells from blood buffy coats. This chain is built from TRBV7-6 and TRBJ1-1, and the D gene may be TRBD1, 6 bases matching. The DNA sequence is as follows: TGTGCCAGCAGCACCCCTACAGGGAGAACTGAAGCTTTCTTT. It translates to CASSTPTGRTEAFF.